This T cell receptor (beta chain) originates from a study of CD8+ T cells in alopecia areata. As for the study in general: Treated patients were given oral tofacitinib, which was dosed at 5 to 10 mg twice daily. General study findings and limits: Clonality in lesional scalp, especially alopecia totalis/universalis, exceeded that of normal scalp.

CDR3 length equals 15 residues. V was shortened by 0 bases and J by 2 bases, with 9 bases between the two germline ends. CDR1 is SGHAT, CDR2 FQNNGV, per germline. Alopecia areata patients gave lesional scalp punch biopsies and peripheral blood samples. Comment on this clone: Its antigen remains unknown. This sample includes further DNA sequences coding for the same CDR3.

Once RNA had been extracted, it was reverse transcribed into cDNA to act as the sequencing template. The repertoire was sequenced with immunoSEQ multiplex PCR; TCRdb's copy has only in-frame clones and lacks some. The profile shows fewer than 200,000 clones, around three fifths of them singletons. The sample in question was CD4+ T cells sorted from blood, obtained at week 0. The sequence was collected from a human donor with alopecia areata. The V call is TRBV11-2, the J call TRBJ2-3, with a tentative D call TRBD2 (5 bases). The CDR3 bases are TGTGCCAGCAGCTTAGATCGGGGATCCACAGATACGCAGTATTTT. Translated, it gives CASSLDRGSTDTQYF.